Here is one TCR beta chain with its context. Its cognate antigen has yet to be identified. It has no much larger one-base neighbor in the sample; base qualities were not kept. The CDR3 runs 14 amino acids, cysteine and phenylalanine included. Left in the record is the CDR3 DNA by itself, 42 bases read in frame from the first base. Germline trimming: 2 bases from V, 7 bases from J; junction bases outside gene matches: 5. Libraries came from the immunoSEQ multiplex PCR assay. For the multiplex PCR, a mixture combining 60 forward primers for TCR Vbeta segments and 13 reverse primers for TCR Jbeta segments was used. The CDR3 region of rearranged TCR beta genes was amplified from genomic DNA with a multiplex PCR assay. The Illumina HiSeq System was used to sequence the amplified TCR beta libraries as 87-base-pair reads. In the authors' own workflow: A later analysis tallied roughly 80 million unique TCR beta chains across the 600 to 700 repertoires, and approximately 12 million of those chains were shared by two or more donors. Raw reads were error-corrected and collapsed into unique sequences with a nearest-neighbor algorithm that merged closely related sequences to remove PCR and sequencing errors. Alignment of CDR3 sequences to IMGT reference sequences was used to assign V, D and J gene segments. For a sequence to be retained, at least a six-nucleotide match to both a V gene segment and a J gene segment was required. A rearrangement was called productive if the CDR3 had no stop codons and remained in frame with V and J, and every other rearrangement was called non-productive. CDR3 was defined according to IMGT convention as the region running from the second conserved V-encoded cysteine to the conserved J-encoded phenylalanine. The earlier analysis of about 530 of the donors excluded any sequence lacking an unambiguous match to a single V gene segment. In an earlier analysis of approximately 610 of the donors, V segments were called functional above 56.7% productive rearrangements and were called segregating when the between-donor standard deviation exceeded 5%. A statistical classification framework was developed to diagnose cytomegalovirus status using the catalog of TCR beta chain sequences. A later analysis assigned V and J genes by comparing TCR nucleotide sequences with IMGT/GENE-DB human TR gene sequences. In a later analysis, CDR3 sequences and most-parsimonious VDJ recombination scenarios were assigned using the TCRdist pipeline. In a later analysis, each TCR beta chain was defined by its CDR3 amino acid sequence together with its V-gene family, and reads without a unique V-gene family were excluded. As a way to deal with suspected cross-contamination and a sequencing artifact, a later analysis dropped over 550 nucleotide sequences that were highly shared and had low generation probability. In a later analysis, a clonal expansion index was calculated for each public chain from normalized within-repertoire ranks of inferred template counts. In a later analysis, generation probabilities were computed with a VDJ recombination model fitted to out-of-frame rearrangements, and the resulting probabilities were checked against IGoR. Hypergeometric tests were used in a later analysis to score TCR-TCR, TCR-HLA and TCR-CMV co-occurrence, with a repertoire-size bias correction applied to the TCR pairs. In a later analysis, false discovery rates were estimated by permuting HLA or CMV assignments 20 times. In a later analysis, co-occurring TCRs were grouped with DBSCAN, and TCRdist sequence similarity was added when clustering was performed within HLA-allele-positive subsets. Repertoires with fewer than 30,000 or more than 120,000 public chains were left out of co-occurrence clustering, as were five repertoires with anomalous nucleotide sharing. In TCRdb, the immuneACCESS table is reduced to in-frame sequences with V and J assigned. These tables do not hold every clone; where another copy was compared, an unresolved V gene accounts for under half, and the others remain unexplained. V, J and clone size were drawn from that table, and D and trimming were deduced from the DNA. In this sample the table shows 99,000 or so clones, 83% of which occur a single time. The ten biggest clones cover 5% to 6.5% of the sample.

The cohort was made up of under 800 healthy bone marrow donors. At the time of sampling, every cohort member was nominally healthy, though immune exposures that went unrecorded were likely present. The donor was CMV seronegative and belonged to the group of more than 300 seronegative cohort members. Every donor gave a peripheral blood sample, and the peripheral blood mononuclear cells from that sample were used for TCR beta sequencing. Genomic DNA was extracted from the blood cell samples with the Qiagen DNeasy Blood Extraction Kit. The data were obtained in a study of cytomegalovirus exposure and HLA in healthy donors (TCRdb year 2017). Study-wide context: An earlier analysis of a few hundred of the donors reported around 280 Gb of sequence data and around 110 million unique TCR beta sequences obtained from around 170 million T cells. An early release covering 550 to 700 HLA-typed donors comprised 250 to 350 gigabases of sequencing data and 85 million or so unique TCR sequences. The genetic ancestry cluster associated with self-reported Caucasian donors included over 65% of the 398 genotyped donors. The study was designed to test whether signatures of past pathogen exposure could be identified by cataloging public T cell receptors. The T cell repertoires of under 750 subjects were profiled by immunosequencing and related to cytomegalovirus serostatus. Along with the approximately 650-subject first cohort, a separate validation cohort of more than 90 different subjects was used. To predict cytomegalovirus infection status, the study combined high-throughput TCR immunosequencing, statistical association of individual TCRs with disease status, and machine learning. A later analysis re-analyzed previously published TCR beta repertoires from approximately 670 donors and added high-resolution HLA genotyping to study TCR occurrence patterns. The later analysis used no new phenotypic data to find candidate immune exposures, relying instead on TCR beta sequences and their occurrence across donors. An earlier analysis of around 580 of the donors used high-throughput TCR beta sequencing to judge whether each TCR beta V gene segment behaved as functional or pseudogenic. Donor age, sex, ethnicity and CMV serostatus were collected together with the repertoire data. A later genetic analysis used genome-wide SNP genotypes for about 55% of the 666 donors, treating that subset as a discovery cohort. Every discovery cohort repertoire had been produced on one sequencing platform. HLA typing included class I and class II loci at four-digit resolution. The number of donors typed differed by locus, with roughly 620-640 for A, B, C, DRB1 and DQB1, over 500 for DQA1, some 570 for DPA1, and some 450 for DPB1. Several DR-DQ haplotypes were handled as single units for association and clustering, since linkage in the cohort was strong. On average, roughly 250,000 unique TCR beta nucleotide sequences were sequenced per donor among some 420 genotyped donors of the cohort, with roughly 18% of those sequences being non-productive. The paper as a whole reports these results and caveats: In a later analysis, some 17,000 TCR beta sequences were associated with specific HLA alleles at a false discovery rate of 0.05. Roughly uniform sequencing depth across donors was assumed in presence/absence analyses, although this assumption may not hold. A later analysis reported that several top co-occurrence clusters appeared linked to parvovirus B19, influenza, CMV and Epstein-Barr virus. In an earlier analysis of approximately 590 of the donors, most TCR beta V segments appeared in productive rearrangements about 90% or about 30% of the time, broadly matching IMGT annotations. Because some donors lacked HLA typing at each locus, the association tests relied only on the typed subset. The earlier analysis of a few hundred of the donors excluded some 15 rarely observed V segments, including chromosome 9 orphons, because counts were too low. Linkage disequilibrium might explain the correlated functional status among segregating V segments, but an unknown experimental factor could not be excluded. A group of highly shared sequence variants was considered likely to be a technical artifact of the sequencing pipeline. Assigning TCR associations to individual alleles was difficult when HLA alleles, especially DR and DQ, strongly co-occurred. An association between a missense DCLRE1C variant and V-gene and J-gene trimming of TCR beta chains was found in a later genetic analysis and replicated in an independent cohort. According to a later analysis, TCR association rates differed among HLA loci, with DRB1 alleles showing the most associated TCRs and HLA-C alleles showing the fewest. According to the authors, the approach could potentially be generalized to other disease states and immunological phenotypes. According to a later analysis, most CMV-associated TCR beta chains appeared to be HLA-restricted, and the HLA associations seemed to be driven largely by CMV exposure. In vitro tests confirmed that a few of the cytomegalovirus-associated TCR beta chains recognize cytomegalovirus antigens. Most TCR sequences were seen in very few donors, while some public TCRs were found in many individuals. The only immune exposure information available for the cohort was CMV serostatus. A total of fewer than 200 TCR beta chains were listed by the study as associated with cytomegalovirus. Cytomegalovirus status was reported to be diagnosed by the classifier with high specificity and sensitivity in both the original and validation cohorts. The 87-base-pair reads could not distinguish some IMGT-functional V segments, including TRBV6-2 and TRBV6-3, so those segments were excluded. A further reported finding was that TCR beta sequences accurately predicted the HLA-A and HLA-B alleles for most subjects in the first cohort. Only TCR beta chains were sequenced in this cohort, and the absence of alpha or paired-chain data limited detectable features. A later genetic analysis reported fewer N-insertions in productive TCRs among donors in an Asian-associated ancestry cluster than the roughly 670-donor mean. Compared with equally common non-associated chains, HLA-associated TCR beta chains in a later analysis were more clonally expanded and had lower generation probabilities.

Sequencing used PBMCs. The chain was built from TRBV23-1 and TRBJ1-1, with TRBD1 matching 9 junction bases. TRBV23-1 is noted as an ORF with a role that remains uncertain. The sequence came from a man aged 18 to 30 in good health and CMV-seronegative. The bases are TGCGCCAGCAGTCAAGAACAGGGGGCGAATGAAGCTTTCTTT. Translation gives CASSQEQGANEAFF.